These T cell receptor beta chains were read from a single sample in a study of blood T cells in healthy people across ages. TCRdb called the 5' RACE reads again in MiXCR, with one record for every CDR3 protein. Found here are just under 750,000 distinct CDR3 sequences, around a fifth of them singletons; the top ten hold around 21%. The sequencing sample was made of blood. The receptors were gathered from a man aged 65-85 years in good health. CDR3s include the opening cysteine and the closing phenylalanine or tryptophan. Fields, in order: clone size, D gene, CDR3 length, J gene, V gene, CDR3 DNA, CDR3 protein. D genes are given only for firm matches. The listing skips clone size in some rows; elsewhere it reads once, few, many or a size class.

size: NA; D: NA; length: 15; J: TRBJ1-2; V: TRBV5-1; DNA: TGCGCCAGCAGCTTGGCGGATCCCAGGACGTATGGCTACACCTTC; CDR3: CASSLADPRTYGYTF
size: few; D: TRBD2; length: 15; J: TRBJ2-5; V: TRBV7-2; DNA: TGTGCCAGCAGCTTAGCCCGGGGGACTACAGAGACCCAGTACTTC; CDR3: CASSLARGTTETQYF
size: NA; D: NA; length: 13; J: TRBJ2-3; V: TRBV29-1; DNA: TGCAGCGTTGAATCTCGGCAAACAGATACGCAGTATTTT; CDR3: CSVESRQTDTQYF
size: NA; D: NA; length: 13; J: TRBJ1-4; V: TRBV29-1; DNA: TGCAGCGTCCAGGGGCCGCTAGCCCTAGGACTGTTTTTT; CDR3: CSVQGPLALGLFF
size: NA; D: TRBD1; length: 15; J: TRBJ2-3; V: TRBV7-3; DNA: TGTGCCAGCAGCTTATTAGGGACAGGGAGCGATACGCGGTATTTT; CDR3: CASSLLGTGSDTRYF
size: NA; D: NA; length: 12; J: TRBJ1-1; V: TRBV7-9; DNA: TGTGCCAGCAGCCCTAACGCGGAGGGAGCTTTCTTT; CDR3: CASSPNAEGAFF
size: NA; D: TRBD1; length: 14; J: TRBJ1-2; V: TRBV18; DNA: TGTGCCAGCTCACCCTCAGGGGGGTCCGATGGCTACACCTTC; CDR3: CASSPSGGSDGYTF
size: few; D: TRBD2; length: 14; J: TRBJ2-3; V: TRBV25-1; DNA: TGTGCCACCCTGACTAGCGGGAGCTTACATACGCAGTATTTT; CDR3: CATLTSGSLHTQYF
size: few; D: TRBD1; length: 13; J: TRBJ1-1; V: TRBV29-1; DNA: TGCAGCGTCGCCGGGACAGACAACACTGAAGCTTTCTTT; CDR3: CSVAGTDNTEAFF
size: NA; D: TRBD2; length: 16; J: TRBJ2-4; V: TRBV5-4; DNA: TGTGCCAGCAGCTGGGAGACTAGCGGGGGTAGGAACATTCAGTACTTC; CDR3: CASSWETSGGRNIQYF